Listed below are T cell receptor beta chains from one sample, sequenced in a study of cytomegalovirus exposure and HLA in healthy donors. This table comes from immunoSEQ multiplex PCR, and its TCRdb copy is limited to in-frame clones, with some not included. The repertoire has some 200,000 clones, about 62% of them found once; the top ten carry roughly 2.9%. Source material: PBMCs. The receptors originated from a man in his forties in good health and CMV-seronegative. The conserved cysteine and the conserved F or W are not part of the CDR3 here.

j_call v_call cdr3_aa
TRBJ2-7 TRBV18 ASSPSLATSYEQY
TRBJ2-3 TRBV5-1 ASSSSREWLSDTQY
TRBJ1-1 TRBV5-1 ASSSQTGGTEAF
TRBJ2-2 TRBV11-1 ASKGGENTGELF
TRBJ1-1 TRBV7-7 ASSFRQGTEAF
TRBJ2-7 TRBV7-8 ASSSLTSGPPYEQY
TRBJ2-7 TRBV6-5 ASSYSPGTYEQY
TRBJ2-3 TRBV5-1 ASSQAQGAVGTQY
TRBJ2-2 TRBV2 ASSIPGTGGTGELF
TRBJ2-7 TRBV18 ASSPESGSYEQY
TRBJ1-2 TRBV29-1 SVRGIYGYT
TRBJ2-2 TRBV18 ASSRDRATGELF
TRBJ2-3 TRBV2 ASSEDQGRTDTQY
TRBJ2-1 TRBV11-2 ASSSQLAGGPGNEQF
TRBJ2-3 TRBV5-5 ASSLVAGTDTQY
TRBJ2-1 TRBV5-1 ASSLDPLQGGIDEQF
TRBJ1-6 TRBV30 AQLLPGRGAPLH
TRBJ2-2 TRBV5-4 ASSSRDRGTGELF
TRBJ2-3 TRBV5-1 ASSLSGTGMTDTQY
TRBJ2-2 TRBV7-3 ASSPSGTRSGELF
TRBJ2-7 TRBV12-5 ASGTGVGLGYEQY
TRBJ2-3 TRBV28 ATNGLAGTDTQY
TRBJ2-1 TRBV7-2 ASSLIGAGGRNEQF
TRBJ2-7 TRBV29-1 SAHQGHEQY
TRBJ1-1 TRBV28 ASSSQTRHTEAF